This T cell receptor (beta chain) was recorded in a study of early T cells in non-severe SARS-CoV-2 infection. Study in general: Unsorted whole blood bulk RNA was sequenced, with unpaired chains.

A note on this clonotype: Its target is unknown.

Overall study findings and caveats: Missing private and CD4 specificities, VDJdb matching favored anti-spike CD8 responses.

Germline values: CDR1 ENHRY, CDR2 SYGVKD. The CDR3 length is 16 residues. The ends lost 5 bases at V and 0 bases at J; junction bases unmatched: 2. In TCRdb, the 5' RACE reads were re-called with MiXCR into one record per CDR3 protein. The table has tens of thousands of distinct CDR3 sequences, roughly an eighth seen once. J is TRBJ2-2 and V is TRBV10-3; 11 nucleotides align to TRBD2. This receptor was identified in an adult who was a healthcare worker with PCR-confirmed SARS-CoV-2 infection or an uninfected control (not recorded which). The sample taken for sequencing was whole blood. The CDR3 nucleotides are TGTGCCATCAGTCTTAGCGGGGGGGCGAACACCGGGGAGCTGTTTTTT. Translation gives CAISLSGGANTGELFF.